Described below is a single T cell receptor beta chain sequence and its context. Which antigen it targets is not known. Base qualities are not at hand, and no much larger clone is one base apart. Via the germline V gene, CDR1 is MNHNS and CDR2 SASEGT. Compared with germline, V lacks 2 bases and J lacks 6 bases; bases without a gene match: 11. CDR3 length: 16 amino acids, cysteine to phenylalanine. The sequence is cut down to CDR3 DNA, 48 bases in frame from base 1. The library relied on the immunoSEQ multiplex PCR assay. In most patients, genomic DNA was isolated using the Qiagen DNeasy Blood and Tissue Kit and sent frozen to Adaptive Biotechnologies for TCR sequencing. For most patients, genomic DNA was subjected to high-throughput TCR-beta CDR3 sequencing by Adaptive Biotechnologies. On the study's bioinformatics: Adaptive's ImmunoSEQ software was the source of the TCR sequencing data for fewer than 20 patients, while three other patients were processed with MiXCR and VDJtools. CD4 versus CD8 sorting errors were corrected by removing sequences found in both subsets at a frequency ratio below 5:1. CDR3 nucleotide sequences shared between donor and recipient were removed because the origin of such sequences could not be assigned. Alloreactive clones required at least 2-fold expansion over unstimulated cells and minimum CFSE-low frequency of 0.002% (template counts) or 0.001% (read counts). Clones were considered mappable if detected in sequenced pre-transplant spleen, lymph node, or MLR CFSE-low populations of the donor or recipient. Cumulative frequency of alloreactive clones was calculated as a percentage of all sequences weighted by copy number. The table comes from immuneACCESS by way of TCRdb, which keeps in-frame sequences with V and J called. Part of the clones is missing from these tables; in studies checked, under half for an unresolved V gene and the rest for unknown reasons. V and J calls and clone size follow that table, whereas D and trimming were derived from the DNA. The sample table contains more than 80,000 clones; only one count was recorded for about 88% of them. The top ten clones comprise roughly 0.28% of the sample.

This sample stems from a study of graft-versus-host responses after intestinal transplantation (dated by TCRdb to about 2021). Some background on the complete study: The transplants that recipients received were multivisceral, liver-intestinal, or isolated intestinal. Every recipient was given anti-thymocyte globulin induction, followed by approximately 3 years of maintenance tacrolimus and steroids. After intestinal transplantation, graft-versus-host and host-versus-graft alloreactive T cell clones in the graft, circulation and bone marrow were tracked using bulk TCR-beta CDR3 sequencing. Alloreactive clones were identified by sequencing pre-transplant mixed lymphocyte reaction products and comparing these products with unstimulated pre-transplant donor and recipient T cells. Of the roughly 24 intestinal transplant recipients enrolled in the cohort, one of whom was a retransplant, a few patients without pretransplant specimens were excluded. Donor T cell macrochimerism was defined as a peak of at least 4% donor T cells among recipient peripheral blood mononuclear cells. Instead of going to the commercial service, samples from a few later patients were sequenced in-house on an Illumina MiSeq and processed with MiXCR.

The sample's time point label is to be understood as: cells obtained before transplantation from donor or recipient. CD3+CD4+ and CD3+CD8+ populations were FACS-sorted from unstimulated pre-transplant donor and recipient cells taken from spleen or lymph nodes. Overall study results and their limits: Patients with donor T cell macrochimerism had high GvH to HvG T cell clonal ratios in their allografts. The relatively low number and heterogeneity of intestinal transplant patients limited the conclusions. GvH clones were detected in recipient bone marrow, and some appeared earlier in ileal mucosa or blood, consistent with an intestinal mucosal origin. Early after transplant, peak levels of circulating GvH clones were found to be associated with declines in HvG clones.

Rearrangement joined TRBV6-1 to TRBJ2-7, and 9 junction bases match TRBD2. This sample comprised unstimulated CD4+ T cells sorted from spleen or lymph node cells, obtained before transplant. The receptor was isolated from a human donor who was the organ donor for an intestinal transplant. The bases are TGTGCCAGCAGTGAACTCCGATCTAGCGGGAACAGCGAGCAGTACTTC. This translates into CASSELRSSGNSEQYF.